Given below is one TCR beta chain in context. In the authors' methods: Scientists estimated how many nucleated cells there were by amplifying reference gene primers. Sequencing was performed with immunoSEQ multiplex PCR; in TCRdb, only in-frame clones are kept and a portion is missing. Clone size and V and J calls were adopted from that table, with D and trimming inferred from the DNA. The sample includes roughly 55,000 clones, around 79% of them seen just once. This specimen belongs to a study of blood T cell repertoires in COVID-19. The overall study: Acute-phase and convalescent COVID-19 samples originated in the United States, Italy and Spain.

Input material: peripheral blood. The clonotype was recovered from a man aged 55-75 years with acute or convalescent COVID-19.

The CDR3 loop reads CASTSGGNYGYTF. CDR3 in DNA: TGTGCCAGCACTAGCGGGGGGAACTATGGCTACACCTTC. The V call is TRBV7-8, the J call TRBJ1-2; possibly TRBD1 for D (5 bases). Germline CDR1 and CDR2: SGHVS and FQNEAQ. The CDR3 length is 13 residues. With 7 bases removed from V and 2 bases from J, the gap between germline ends came to 11 bases.